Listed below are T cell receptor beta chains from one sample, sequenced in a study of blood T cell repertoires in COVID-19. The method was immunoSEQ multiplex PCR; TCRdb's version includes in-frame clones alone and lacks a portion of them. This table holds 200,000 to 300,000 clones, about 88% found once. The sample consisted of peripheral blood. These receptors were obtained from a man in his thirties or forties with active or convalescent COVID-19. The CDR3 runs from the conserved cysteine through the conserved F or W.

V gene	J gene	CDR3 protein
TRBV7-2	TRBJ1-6	CASSFERHGSPLHF
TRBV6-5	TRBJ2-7	CASSLGSRGTYEQYF
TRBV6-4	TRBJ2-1	CASSGDLRDRKFF
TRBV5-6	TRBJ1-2	CASSFSPRDGYTF
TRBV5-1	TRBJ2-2	CASRIAGTNTGELFF
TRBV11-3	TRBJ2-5	CASSDSGREVETQYF
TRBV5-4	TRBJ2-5	CASSGTGRETQYF
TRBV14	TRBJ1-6	CASSQLQAHHNSPLHF
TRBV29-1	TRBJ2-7	CSVATGGPYEQYF
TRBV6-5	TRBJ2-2	CASSYQLNTGELFF
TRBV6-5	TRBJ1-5	CASVRAGSSNQPQHF
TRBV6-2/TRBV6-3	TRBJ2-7	CASSYQRQGPEQYF
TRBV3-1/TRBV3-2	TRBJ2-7	CASSQDRAVYYEQYF
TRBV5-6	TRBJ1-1	CASSLAAGGTEAFF
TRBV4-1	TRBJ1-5	CASSLSTGSNQPQHF
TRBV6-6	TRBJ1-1	CASSYPGAEAFF
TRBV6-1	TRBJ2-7	CASSERSGGRYEQYF
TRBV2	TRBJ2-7	CASSDGGRTYEQYF
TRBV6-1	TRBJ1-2	CASSLDRGYTF
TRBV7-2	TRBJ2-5	CASSLVLAGGPAQYF
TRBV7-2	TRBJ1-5	CASSLSATGFGNQPQHF
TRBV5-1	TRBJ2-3	CASSLWGGGTDTQYF
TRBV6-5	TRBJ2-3	CASSYGTTSTDTQYF
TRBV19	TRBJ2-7	CASSPGTVLYEQYF
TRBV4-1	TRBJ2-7	CASSQDPGVLAYEQYF
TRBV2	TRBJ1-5	CASSDTGGSNQPQHF
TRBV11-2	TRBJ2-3	CATTGSSDTQYF
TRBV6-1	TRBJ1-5	CASREEDRGGQPQHF
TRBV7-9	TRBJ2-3	CASSPQEGGEGADTQYF
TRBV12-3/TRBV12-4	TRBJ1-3	CASSRGQGNTIYF
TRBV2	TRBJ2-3	CASNSRLAGAGVDTQYF
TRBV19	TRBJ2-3	CASSVSGGAQDTQYF
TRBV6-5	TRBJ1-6	CASSYRGSGSPLHF
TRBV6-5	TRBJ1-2	CASSRGGMDGYTF
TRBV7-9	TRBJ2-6	CASSLPPGANVLTF
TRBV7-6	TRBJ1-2	CASSSERWGGYTF
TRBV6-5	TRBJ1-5	CASSLGTENQPQHF
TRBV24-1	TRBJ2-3	CATRGGRDTQYF
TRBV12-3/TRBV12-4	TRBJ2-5	CASSLVFGETQYF